This T cell receptor (beta chain) comes out of a study of Ad26.COV2.S vaccination and SARS-CoV-2 variants. Study-level points and caveats: People who got the vaccine or the placebo had similar non-spike TCR breadth.

Treatment of the sample: over 15 received Ad26.COV2.S at low or high dose, single or two shots; 5 received placebo; per-sample allocation not given. On day 63 after the first injection, vaccine and placebo recipients gave samples. An Ad26 vector was used to express Wuhan-strain SARS-CoV-2 spike as the vaccine. V was pared by 0 bases and J by 4 bases, with 13 bases between. The CDR3 is 15 residues long. Germline V CDR1 and CDR2: SGHRS, YFSETQ. Details on this clone: Its target is not known.

Using immunoSEQ multiplex PCR, the repertoire was profiled, and TCRdb retains in-frame clones only, with some absent. The sample consists of about half a million clones, roughly 87% of them appearing once. V is TRBV5-1 and J is TRBJ1-2; D is unresolved. This TCR came from a person aged 18-60 years who received the Ad26.COV2.S COVID-19 vaccine or a placebo. The sequences come from peripheral blood, collected in a trial of Ad26.COV2.S vaccine versus placebo. CDR3: CASSLEPIRFYGYTF. CDR3 DNA sequence: TGCGCCAGCAGCTTGGAACCCATACGGTTCTATGGCTACACCTTC. Together with reference TRBV5-1 and TRBJ1-2, the CDR3 gives the full variable domain: KAGVTQTPRYLIKTRGQQVTLSCSPISGHRSVSWYQQTPGQGLQFLFEYFSETQRNKGNFPGRFSGRQFSNSRSEMNVSTLELGDSALYLCASSLEPIRFYGYTFGSGTRLTVV.